Listed here are 28 T cell receptor beta chains from one sample, sequenced in a study of cytomegalovirus exposure and HLA in healthy donors. With 60 Vbeta and 13 Jbeta primers, the PCR was carried out. Some clones are missing from TCRdb's copy, which holds only in-frame ones; the method was immunoSEQ multiplex PCR. Of about 260,000 clones in the sample, about 75% are singletons; the top ten hold 2% to 2.5%. The sequencing input was PBMCs. All receptors come from a female donor in good health and CMV-seronegative.

The genes are TRBV11-2 and TRBJ2-5; D possibly corresponds to TRBD2 (6 bases). Matching the DNA end better, TRBJ2-7 makes the J call doubtful. CDR3 length equals 14 residues. The germline V gene has CDR1 SGHAT and CDR2 FQNNGV. In DNA, the CDR3 is TGTGCCAGCAGCCCTAGCGCGAGCTCCTACGAGCAGTACTTC. Protein: CASSPSASSYEQYF.

The rearrangement links TRBV14 to TRBJ2-6; the D is unclear. Germline lookup yields CDR1 SGHDN and CDR2 FVKESK. Trimming removed 1 base at V and 0 bases at J, with 7 bases between. CDR3 size: 16 residues. For the CDR3, the DNA is TGTGCCAGCAGCCAAGGAGTGAGCTCTGGGGCCAACGTCCTGACTTTC. Encoded protein: CASSQGVSSGANVLTF.

J is TRBJ1-2 and V is TRBV30; the match to TRBD1 covers 7 bases. The length of the CDR3 is 12 residues. Germline V CDR1 and CDR2: GTSNPN, SVGIG (reference sequence). V gave up 2 bases and J gave up 9 bases; unmatched junction bases: 6. CDR3 residues: CAWSKGARRYTF. The CDR3 DNA reads TGTGCCTGGAGTAAGGGGGCGCGTCGCTACACCTTC.

As for this clone: At one end, the junction sequence differs from germline, possibly due to a read error. The genes are TRBV7-9 and TRBJ1-1; D unresolved. CDR1 is SEHNR and CDR2 is FQNEAQ in the germline V gene (reference sequence). The CDR3 loop spans 11 amino acids. DNA of the CDR3: TGTTCCAGCAGCGTAAACACTGAAGCTTTCTTT. Encoded protein: CSSSVNTEAFF.

The chain couples TRBV2 to TRBJ2-3; 11 bases are shared with TRBD1. The germline V gene has CDR1 SNHLY and CDR2 FYNNEI. Trimming took 4 bases from V and 2 from J; bases not matched to a gene: 2. This CDR3 has 15 residues. In DNA form, the CDR3 reads TGTGCCAGCAGTGTGGACAGGGGGCCCACAGATACGCAGTATTTT. Encoded protein: CASSVDRGPTDTQYF.

This chain connects TRBV10-2 to TRBJ2-6; 7 nucleotides align to TRBD1. The CDR3 runs to 16 residues. Germline V lookup: CDR1 WSHSY, CDR2 SAAADI. The J segment lost 0 bases and the V segment lost 8 bases, leaving 7 bases of the junction unmatched. CDR3 bases: TGCGCCAGCTATACAGGGGCTTCCTCTGGGGCCAACGTCCTGACTTTC. Translated: CASYTGASSGANVLTF.

The chain uses TRBV11-2 and TRBJ1-4; D uncertain. There are 15 residues in the CDR3. Germline V gene lookup returns CDR1 SGHAT and CDR2 FQNNGV. Trimming took off 5 bases at V and 5 bases at J, with 15 bases between the two ends. The CDR3 here is CASSPRGERNEKLFF. CDR3 bases: TGTGCCAGCAGCCCCCGCGGGGAGCGGAATGAAAAACTGTTTTTT.

The chain uses TRBV11-2 and TRBJ2-2; D may be TRBD2 (6 bases). V lost 3 bases and J lost 5, with 10 bases in between. The CDR3 sequence is 14 residues long. Germline V gene sequence: CDR1 SGHAT, CDR2 FQNNGV. The CDR3 DNA reads TGTGCCAGCAGCTTTAGCGGCGTTACCGGGGAGCTGTTTTTT. It yields the protein CASSFSGVTGELFF.

The chain carries TRBV27 and TRBJ2-5; maybe TRBD2 (6 bases). The germline CDR1 and CDR2 sequences are MNHEY and SMNVEV (reference sequence). This CDR3 has 18 residues. V lost 0 bases and J lost 5, with 22 bases in between. The CDR3 sequence is CASSLSPYLAEGRETQYF. The CDR3 nucleotides read TGTGCCAGCAGTTTATCCCCCTACTTAGCGGAGGGAAGGGAGACCCAGTACTTC.

The chain joins TRBV9 to TRBJ2-2; 9 positions agree with TRBD2. J lost 9 bases, V lost 3 bases, and 12 bases had no gene match. The germline CDR1 and CDR2 sequences are SGDLS and YYNGEE. The CDR3 is 16 amino acids. The DNA for the CDR3 is TGTGCCAGCAGCGCCAGGGGGACTAGCCGTGGTCGGGAGCTGTTTTTT. Amino acids: CASSARGTSRGRELFF.

The chain couples TRBV2 to TRBJ1-4; D is unresolved. CDR1 is SNHLY and CDR2 is FYNNEI in the germline V gene. The CDR3 has 11 amino acids. With 2 bases removed from V and 7 bases from J, the gap between germline ends came to 2 bases. The CDR3 DNA is TGTGCCAGCAGTGAACGTGAAAAACTGTTTTTT. Translating gives CASSEREKLFF.

J is TRBJ2-3 and V is TRBV6-1, with D possibly matching TRBD1 (6 bases). CDR1 and CDR2 (germline): MNHNS, SASEGT. V lost 2 bases and J 7 bases, leaving 22 bases between the germline ends. The CDR3 is made up of 17 amino acids. CDR3 sequence (DNA): TGTGCCAGCAGTGAAACCAGACAGGATAATTGGTCGAATACGCAGTATTTT. Translating it yields CASSETRQDNWSNTQYF.

The V and J genes are TRBV15 and TRBJ2-5, with TRBD2 matching 11 bases. There are 17 residues in the CDR3. Germline CDR1 and CDR2: LNHNV and YYDKDF (reference sequence). The J segment lost 5 bases and the V segment lost 0 bases, leaving 8 bases of the junction unmatched. CDR3 sequence (DNA): TGTGCCACCAGCAGAGAAGGGCTAGCGGGAGGTCGGGAGACCCAGTACTTC. Its protein is CATSREGLAGGRETQYF.

This clone is a singleton in its sample. The chain is built from TRBV25-1 and TRBJ1-2; 12 nucleotides line up with TRBD1. The CDR3 is 17 residues long. Looked up from germline, CDR1 is MGHDK and CDR2 is SYGVNS. V gave up 2 bases and J gave up 8 bases; unmatched junction bases: 12. The CDR3 DNA is TGTGCCAGCAGTGAACCCGGGACAGGGGGCGATTCGAGAGGCTACACCTTC. It specifies CASSEPGTGGDSRGYTF.

This clone has a count of ten or more. The CDR3 nucleotides read TGTGCCAGTAGTACCTTTGGAAACACCATATATTTT. It yields the protein CASSTFGNTIYF. This chain uses TRBV19 with TRBJ1-3; D uncertain. The CDR3 extends over 12 amino acids. The germline gives CDR1 LNHDA, CDR2 SQIVND (reference sequence). The V end was cut by 4 bases, the J end by 3 bases, with 4 bases between.

The chain couples TRBV5-1 to TRBJ2-3; maybe TRBD2 (6 bases). Per germline, CDR1 SGHRS and CDR2 YFSETQ. Trimming took 1 base from V and 6 from J, leaving 12 bases between them. The CDR3 is made up of 14 amino acids. The CDR3 region is CASSLSPGADTQYF. The DNA of the CDR3 is TGCGCCAGCAGCTTGTCTCCGGGAGCGGATACGCAGTATTTT.

This clone was recorded once. The chain uses TRBV5-1 and TRBJ2-5; 8 nucleotides agree with TRBD2. This CDR3 spans 14 amino acids. The V and J ends lost 0 bases and 5 bases, in that order; junction bases with no gene match: 3. Germline V gene data show CDR1 as SGHRS and CDR2 as YFSETQ. The CDR3 is CASSLEGGGETQYF. In nucleotides, the CDR3 is TGCGCCAGCAGCTTGGAGGGCGGGGGGGAGACCCAGTACTTC.

The rearrangement uses TRBV28 and TRBJ1-2, with 9 bases lining up with TRBD1. The V segment lost 4 bases and the J segment 5 bases; nucleotides outside the gene matches: 8. The CDR3 has 15 amino acids. Germline loops: CDR1 MDHEN, CDR2 SYDVKM. In DNA, the CDR3 is TGTGCCAGCAGTTCCTCGGACAGGGGTGCTTATGGCTACACCTTC. This codes for CASSSSDRGAYGYTF.

This clone showed up just a few times. V usage is TRBV7-6 and J usage is TRBJ2-5, with 7 bases identical to TRBD2. The CDR3 runs to 19 residues. V dropped 5 bases and J dropped 3; count of bases not matched to a gene: 21. In germline, CDR1 is SGHVS, CDR2 FNYEAQ. CDR3 amino acids: CASSLTPTSSGLPEETQYF. CDR3 sequence (DNA): TGTGCCAGCAGCCTCACCCCCACGTCTAGCGGATTACCAGAAGAGACCCAGTACTTC.

The chain uses TRBV20-1 and TRBJ1-2, with TRBD1 matching over 7 bases. The CDR3 is made up of 11 amino acids. The V segment lost 8 bases and the J segment 4 bases; nucleotides outside the gene matches: 4. Germline assignment: CDR1 DFQATT and CDR2 SNEGSKA (reference sequence). The CDR3 sequence is CSIGTAYGYTF. CDR3 nucleotides: TGCAGTATTGGGACAGCCTATGGCTACACCTTC.

The chain combines TRBV7-6 with TRBJ1-5; tentatively, D is TRBD1 (6 bases). The CDR3 is 14 amino acids. Germline CDR1 and CDR2: SGHVS and FNYEAQ. V was shortened by 1 base and J by 4 bases, with 8 bases between the two germline ends. The CDR3 DNA follows: TGTGCCAGCAGCTTAGGAGGGGGTAATCAGCCCCAGCATTTT. Translating gives CASSLGGGNQPQHF.

This clone has only a few counts. A read error may produce the germline difference seen at one junction end. CDR3 residues: CSSSLRGRTQPQHF. As DNA, the CDR3 is TGTTCCAGCAGCTTACGGGGGAGAACACAGCCCCAGCATTTT. V gene TRBV7-9 combines with J gene TRBJ1-5; D might be TRBD1 (5 bases). The length of the CDR3 is 14 residues. The V gene's germline CDR1 is SEHNR and CDR2 FQNEAQ (reference sequence).

The chain has TRBV10-3 and TRBJ1-2, with D unclear. V lost 4 bases to trimming and J lost 4 bases, with 13 bases between them. The CDR3 runs to 14 residues. The germline V gene encodes CDR1 ENHRY and CDR2 SYGVKD. CDR3 nucleotide sequence: TGTGCCATCAGTGGAGATCGAACGGGCTATGGCTACACCTTC. The encoded protein is CAISGDRTGYGYTF.

This rearrangement joins TRBV4-1 to TRBJ2-1; 10 bases agree with TRBD2. The CDR3 is 14 amino acids. Germline trimming cut 4 bases from V and 8 bases from J; bases unmatched to any gene: 5. The germline CDR1 and CDR2 sequences are MGHRA and YSYEKL. The CDR3 DNA follows: TGCGCCAGCAGCCCATCTAGCGGGAGCGATGAGCAGTTCTTC. It encodes CASSPSSGSDEQFF.

The table lists this clone with a few counts. The chain recombines TRBV11-3 with TRBJ2-5, with 10 positions matching TRBD2. The DNA end is more similar to TRBJ2-7, so the J call may be wrong. The CDR3 has 17 residues. Germline CDR1 SGHNT, CDR2 YENEEA. In nucleotides, the CDR3 is TGTGCCAGCAGCTTAGCCCCGACCGGGACTAGCGAGCGCGAGCAGTACTTC. This gives the protein CASSLAPTGTSEREQYF.

With respect to this clone: The germline gene is not matched at one end of the junction; a read error may be the cause. This rearrangement joins TRBV7-9 to TRBJ1-2, with TRBD1 identical over 8 bases. Looked up from germline, CDR1 is SEHNR and CDR2 is FQNEAQ (reference sequence). The CDR3 runs 13 residues. DNA of the CDR3: TGTTCCAGCAGCTGGACAGGGATCGGTGGCTACACCTTC. Translated: CSSSWTGIGGYTF.

The chain has TRBV30 and TRBJ1-2; TRBD1 matches 8 bases. CDR3 length: 17 amino acids. In germline, CDR1 is GTSNPN, CDR2 SVGIG (reference sequence). V was clipped by 0 bases and J by 4 bases; unmatched bases: 13. CDR3 nucleotide sequence: TGTGCCTGGAGTGTCTCGTTTCAGGGGGCGCGGGGCTATGGCTACACCTTC. Its translation: CAWSVSFQGARGYGYTF.

This chain links TRBV4-1 with TRBJ2-3; no firm D call. CDR3 size: 17 residues. Trimming shortened V by 1 base and J by 4 bases, and 18 bases separated the two germline ends. Germline CDR1 is MGHRA and CDR2 is YSYEKL. In DNA form, the CDR3 reads TGCGCCAGCAGCCAAGGGAACACAGCTACGGTGTCAGATACGCAGTATTTT. Amino acids: CASSQGNTATVSDTQYF.